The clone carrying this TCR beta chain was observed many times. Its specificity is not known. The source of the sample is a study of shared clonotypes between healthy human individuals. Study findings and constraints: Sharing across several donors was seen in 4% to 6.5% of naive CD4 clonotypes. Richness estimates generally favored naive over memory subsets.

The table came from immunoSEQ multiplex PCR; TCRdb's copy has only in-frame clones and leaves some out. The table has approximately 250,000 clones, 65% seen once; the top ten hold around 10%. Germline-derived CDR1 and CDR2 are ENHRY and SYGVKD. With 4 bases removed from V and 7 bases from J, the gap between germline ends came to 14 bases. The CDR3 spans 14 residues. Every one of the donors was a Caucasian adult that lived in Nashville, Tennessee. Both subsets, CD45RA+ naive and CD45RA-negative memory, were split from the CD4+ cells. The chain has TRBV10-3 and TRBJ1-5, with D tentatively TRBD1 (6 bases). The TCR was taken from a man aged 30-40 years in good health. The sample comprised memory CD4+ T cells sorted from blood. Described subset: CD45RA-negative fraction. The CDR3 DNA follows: TGTGCCATCAGTGGTTTAAAGGGGGGACAGCCCCAGCATTTT. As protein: CAISGLKGGQPQHF.